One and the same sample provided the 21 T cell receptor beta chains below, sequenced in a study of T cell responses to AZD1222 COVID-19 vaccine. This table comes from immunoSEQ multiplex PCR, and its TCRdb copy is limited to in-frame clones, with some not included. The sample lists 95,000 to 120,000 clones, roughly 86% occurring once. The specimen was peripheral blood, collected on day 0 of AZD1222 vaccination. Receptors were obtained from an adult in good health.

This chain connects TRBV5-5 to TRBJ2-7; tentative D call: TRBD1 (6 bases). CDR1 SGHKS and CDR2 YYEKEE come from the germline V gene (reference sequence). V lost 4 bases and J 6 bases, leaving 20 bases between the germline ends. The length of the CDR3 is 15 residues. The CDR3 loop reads CASSDRLGAGSEQYF. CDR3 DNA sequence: TGTGCCAGCAGCGATCGGCTGGGGGCAGGGAGCGAGCAGTACTTC.

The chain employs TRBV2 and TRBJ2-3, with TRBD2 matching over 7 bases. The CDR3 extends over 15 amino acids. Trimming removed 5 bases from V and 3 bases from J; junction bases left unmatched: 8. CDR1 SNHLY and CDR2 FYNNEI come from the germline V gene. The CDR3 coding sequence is TGTGCCAGCAGTCCGAGGACGGGAGGAACAGATACGCAGTATTTT. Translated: CASSPRTGGTDTQYF.

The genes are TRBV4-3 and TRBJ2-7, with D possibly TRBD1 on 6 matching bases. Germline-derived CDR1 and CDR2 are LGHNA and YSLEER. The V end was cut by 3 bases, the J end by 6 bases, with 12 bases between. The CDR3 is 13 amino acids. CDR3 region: CASSHSRGREQYF. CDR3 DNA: TGCGCCAGCAGCCACTCCAGGGGTCGCGAGCAGTACTTC.

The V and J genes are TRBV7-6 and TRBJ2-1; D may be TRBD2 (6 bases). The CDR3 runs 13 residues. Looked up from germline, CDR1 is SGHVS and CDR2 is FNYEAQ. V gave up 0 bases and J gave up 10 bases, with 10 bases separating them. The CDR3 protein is CASSLANGGEQFF. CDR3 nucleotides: TGTGCCAGCAGCTTAGCTAACGGGGGAGAGCAGTTCTTC.

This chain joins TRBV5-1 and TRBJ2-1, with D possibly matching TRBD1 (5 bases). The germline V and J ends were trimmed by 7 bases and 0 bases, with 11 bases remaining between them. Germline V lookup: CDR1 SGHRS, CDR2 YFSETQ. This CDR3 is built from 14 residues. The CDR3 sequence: CASQTDSSYNEQFF. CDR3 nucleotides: TGCGCCAGCCAGACAGATAGCTCCTACAATGAGCAGTTCTTC.

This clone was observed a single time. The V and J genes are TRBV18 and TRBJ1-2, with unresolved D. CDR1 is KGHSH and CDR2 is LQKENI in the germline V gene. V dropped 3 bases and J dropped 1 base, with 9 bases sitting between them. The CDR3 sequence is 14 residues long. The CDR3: CASSPRRDNYGYTF. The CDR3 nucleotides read TGTGCCAGCTCACCCAGGCGGGATAACTATGGCTACACCTTC.

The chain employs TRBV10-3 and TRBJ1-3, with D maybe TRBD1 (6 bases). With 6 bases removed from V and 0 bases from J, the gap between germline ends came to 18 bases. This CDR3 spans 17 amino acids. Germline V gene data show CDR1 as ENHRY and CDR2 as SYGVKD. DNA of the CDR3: TGTGCCATCAGCCTAAGGGGGACGCTGAGCTCTGGAAACACCATATATTTT. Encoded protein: CAISLRGTLSSGNTIYF.

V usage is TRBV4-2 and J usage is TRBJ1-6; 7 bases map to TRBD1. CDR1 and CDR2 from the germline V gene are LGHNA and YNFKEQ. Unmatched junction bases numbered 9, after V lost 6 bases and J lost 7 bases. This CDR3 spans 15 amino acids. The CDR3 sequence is CASRNGGTANSPLHF. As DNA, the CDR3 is TGTGCCAGCAGAAACGGGGGGACAGCCAATTCACCCCTCCACTTT.

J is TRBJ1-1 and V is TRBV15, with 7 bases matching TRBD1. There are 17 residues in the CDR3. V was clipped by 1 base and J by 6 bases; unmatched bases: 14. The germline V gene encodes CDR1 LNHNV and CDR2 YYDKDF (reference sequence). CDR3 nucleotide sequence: TGTGCCACCAGCAGAGGATTCAGGGGGTTTAATCAGGCTGAAGCTTTCTTT. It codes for CATSRGFRGFNQAEAFF.

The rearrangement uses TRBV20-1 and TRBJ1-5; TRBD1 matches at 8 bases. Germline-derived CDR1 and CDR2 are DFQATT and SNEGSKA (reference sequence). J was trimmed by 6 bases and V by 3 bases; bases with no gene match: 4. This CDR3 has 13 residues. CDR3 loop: CSASGDRSQPQHF. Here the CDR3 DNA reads TGCAGTGCTAGTGGGGACAGGTCTCAGCCCCAGCATTTT.

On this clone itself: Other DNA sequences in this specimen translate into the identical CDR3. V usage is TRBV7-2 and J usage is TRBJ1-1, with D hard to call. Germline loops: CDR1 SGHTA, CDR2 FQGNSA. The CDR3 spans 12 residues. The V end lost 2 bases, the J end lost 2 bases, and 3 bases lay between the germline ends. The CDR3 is CASSLTNTEAFF. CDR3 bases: TGTGCCAGCAGCTTAACTAACACTGAAGCTTTCTTT.

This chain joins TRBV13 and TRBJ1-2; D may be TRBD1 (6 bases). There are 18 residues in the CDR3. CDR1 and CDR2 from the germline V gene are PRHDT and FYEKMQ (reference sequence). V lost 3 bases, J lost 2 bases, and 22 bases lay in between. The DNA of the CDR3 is TGTGCCAGCAGCTTCGGGGCACTTACAGGGCCCCTAAACTATGGCTACACCTTC. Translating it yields CASSFGALTGPLNYGYTF.

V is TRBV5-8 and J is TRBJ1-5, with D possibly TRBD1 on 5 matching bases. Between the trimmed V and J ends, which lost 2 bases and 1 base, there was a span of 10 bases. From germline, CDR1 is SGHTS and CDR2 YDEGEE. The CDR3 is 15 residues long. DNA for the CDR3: TGTGCCAGCAGCTTTGGGGGGTTGAGCAATCAGCCCCAGCATTTT. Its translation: CASSFGGLSNQPQHF.

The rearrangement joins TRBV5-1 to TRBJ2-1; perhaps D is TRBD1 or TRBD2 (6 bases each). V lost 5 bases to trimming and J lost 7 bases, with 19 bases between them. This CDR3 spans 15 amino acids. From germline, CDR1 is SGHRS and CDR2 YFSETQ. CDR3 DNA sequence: TGCGCCAGCAGGATGGAGGGGGGCCGATCGAATGAGCAGTTCTTC. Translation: CASRMEGGRSNEQFF.

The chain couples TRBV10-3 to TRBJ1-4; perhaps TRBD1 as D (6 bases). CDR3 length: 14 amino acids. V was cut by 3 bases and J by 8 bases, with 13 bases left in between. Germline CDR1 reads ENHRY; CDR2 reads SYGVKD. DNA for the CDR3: TGTGCCATCAGTGATTCGGGGGCAGGCGAAAAACTGTTTTTT. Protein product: CAISDSGAGEKLFF.

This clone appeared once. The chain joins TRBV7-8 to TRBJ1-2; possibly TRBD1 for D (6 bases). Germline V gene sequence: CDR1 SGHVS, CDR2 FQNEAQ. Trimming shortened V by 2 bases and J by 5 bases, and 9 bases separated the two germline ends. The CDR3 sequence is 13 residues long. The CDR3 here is CASSLSGAYGYTF. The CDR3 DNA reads TGTGCCAGCAGCTTATCAGGGGCGTATGGCTACACCTTC.

In DNA, the CDR3 is TGTGCCAGCAGCTTGGGACAGGGGGCTCGCTATGGCTACACCTTC. It codes for CASSLGQGARYGYTF. V and J are TRBV5-5 and TRBJ1-2; 10 positions match TRBD1. Germline V CDR1 and CDR2: SGHKS, YYEKEE (reference sequence). This CDR3 spans 15 amino acids. V lost 0 bases, J lost 4 bases, and 3 bases stayed unmatched.

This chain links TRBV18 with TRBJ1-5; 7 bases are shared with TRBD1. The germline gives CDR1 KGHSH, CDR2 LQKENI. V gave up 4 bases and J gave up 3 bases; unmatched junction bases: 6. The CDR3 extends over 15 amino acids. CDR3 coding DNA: TGTGCCAGCTCACGGACGGGACAGAACAATCAGCCCCAGCATTTT. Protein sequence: CASSRTGQNNQPQHF.

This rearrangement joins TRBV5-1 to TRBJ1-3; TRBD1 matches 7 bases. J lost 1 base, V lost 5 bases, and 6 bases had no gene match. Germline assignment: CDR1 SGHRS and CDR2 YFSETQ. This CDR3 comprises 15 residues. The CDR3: CASRAEGASGNTIYF. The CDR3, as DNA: TGCGCCAGCAGGGCCGAGGGGGCATCTGGAAACACCATATATTTT.

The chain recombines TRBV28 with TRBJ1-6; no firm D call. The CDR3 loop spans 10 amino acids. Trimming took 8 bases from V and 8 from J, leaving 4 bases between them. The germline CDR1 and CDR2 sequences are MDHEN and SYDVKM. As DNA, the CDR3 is TGTGCCAGCGGCGATTCACCCCTCCACTTT. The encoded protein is CASGDSPLHF.

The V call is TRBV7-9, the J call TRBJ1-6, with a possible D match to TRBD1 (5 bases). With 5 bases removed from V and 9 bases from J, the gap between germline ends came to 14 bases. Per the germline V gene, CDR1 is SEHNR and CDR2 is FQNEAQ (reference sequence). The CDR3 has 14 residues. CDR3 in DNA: TGTGCCAGCAGCCCGCAGGGTCTAGGTTCACCCCTCCACTTT. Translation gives CASSPQGLGSPLHF. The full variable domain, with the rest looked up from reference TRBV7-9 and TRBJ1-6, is DTGVSQNPRHKITKRGQNVTFRCDPISEHNRLYWYRQTLGQGPEFLTYFQNEAQLEKSRLLSDRFSAERPKGSFSTLEIQRTEQGDSAMYLCASSPQGLGSPLHFGNGTRLTVT.